This T cell receptor beta chain appears in the sequencing data of a study of control samples from healthy donors and cancer patients. The CDR3 covers 15 residues. CDR1 is SGHVS and CDR2 is FQNEAQ in the germline V gene. V shed 3 bases and J 7 bases; nucleotides not matched to a gene: 5. The sample holds one count of this clone. TCRdb's table, derived via immunoSEQ multiplex PCR, lists solely in-frame clones and lacks some. The table shows about 250,000 clones, with over 75% occurring only once. The receptor's source is a woman between 55 and 75 years old with lung cancer. The V and J genes are TRBV7-8 and TRBJ1-6; 8 nucleotides line up with TRBD1. The sequencing input was PBMCs. CDR3 in amino acids: CASSLLQGANSPLHF. As DNA, the CDR3 is TGTGCCAGCAGCTTGCTTCAGGGGGCGAATTCACCCCTCCACTTT.